These T cell receptor beta chains were read from a single sample in a study of shared T cell receptors in the human thymus. Using immunoSEQ multiplex PCR, the repertoire was profiled, and TCRdb retains in-frame clones only, with some absent. Among hundreds of thousands of clones listed, more than 75% were seen once. These data are also associated with another study on human thymus T cells.

Sample: thymocytes. These receptors were collected from a boy in the first two years of life with a congenital heart defect. Both conserved end residues are part of each CDR3. A D gene is named only where the DNA matches it firmly.

CDR3 protein: CASSRTGGANIQYF
CDR3 DNA: TGTGCCAGTAGCAGAACAGGGGGCGCAAACATTCAGTACTTC
D gene: TRBD1
V gene: TRBV19
J gene: TRBJ2-4

CDR3 protein: CASSEETRAGHNYGYTF
CDR3 DNA: TGCGCCAGCAGCGAAGAGACCCGGGCTGGACACAACTATGGCTACACCTTC
D gene: NA
V gene: TRBV4-3
J gene: TRBJ1-2

CDR3 protein: CASSMGQGESEAFF
CDR3 DNA: TGTGCCAGTAGTATGGGACAGGGGGAATCTGAAGCTTTCTTT
D gene: TRBD1
V gene: TRBV19
J gene: TRBJ1-1

CDR3 protein: CASSKRQGDHGYTF
CDR3 DNA: TGTGCCAGCAGCAAAAGACAGGGGGATCATGGCTACACCTTC
D gene: TRBD1
V gene: TRBV14
J gene: TRBJ1-2

CDR3 protein: CATSRPTSGRAHGSYNEQFF
CDR3 DNA: TGTGCCACCAGCAGGCCGACTAGCGGGAGGGCTCACGGCTCCTACAATGAGCAGTTCTTC
D gene: TRBD2
V gene: TRBV15
J gene: TRBJ2-1

CDR3 protein: CASRNSGSYNEQFF
CDR3 DNA: TGTGCCAGCCGAAATAGCGGGAGCTACAATGAGCAGTTCTTC
D gene: TRBD2
V gene: TRBV9
J gene: TRBJ2-1

CDR3 protein: CARIYGQGNYEQYF
CDR3 DNA: TGCGCCAGAATTTACGGACAGGGTAACTACGAGCAGTACTTC
D gene: TRBD1
V gene: TRBV23-1
J gene: TRBJ2-7

CDR3 protein: CASSPRDRGRGSLDEKLFF
CDR3 DNA: TGCGCCAGCAGCCCCCGGGACAGGGGGCGAGGTAGCTTGGATGAAAAACTGTTTTTT
D gene: TRBD1
V gene: TRBV4-1
J gene: TRBJ1-4

CDR3 protein: CASSLAGRLPLQEQYF
CDR3 DNA: TGTGCCAGCAGCTTGGCAGGCCGTCTCCCCCTGCAGGAGCAGTACTTC
D gene: NA
V gene: TRBV5-4
J gene: TRBJ2-7

CDR3 protein: CASSSYRDSQETQYF
CDR3 DNA: TGTGCCAGCAGCTCCTACCGGGACAGCCAAGAGACCCAGTACTTC
D gene: TRBD1
V gene: TRBV5-6
J gene: TRBJ2-5

CDR3 protein: CASSPTSTDTQYF
CDR3 DNA: TGTGCCAGCAGCCCGACATCCACAGATACGCAGTATTTT
D gene: NA
V gene: TRBV28
J gene: TRBJ2-3

CDR3 protein: CASSNPGWSSYEQYF
CDR3 DNA: TGTGCCAGCAGCAATCCGGGGTGGAGCTCCTACGAGCAGTACTTC
D gene: NA
V gene: TRBV7-9
J gene: TRBJ2-7

CDR3 protein: CARPRQDQDTQYF
CDR3 DNA: TGTGCCAGACCCCGACAGGACCAGGATACGCAGTATTTT
D gene: NA
V gene: TRBV2
J gene: TRBJ2-3

CDR3 protein: CASSTKTGGNPYEQYF
CDR3 DNA: TGTGCCAGCAGCACAAAGACAGGGGGCAACCCCTACGAGCAGTACTTC
D gene: TRBD1
V gene: TRBV5-6
J gene: TRBJ2-7

CDR3 protein: CASSLYREGGTYEQYF
CDR3 DNA: TGTGCCAGCAGCTTATACCGGGAGGGAGGGACCTACGAGCAGTACTTC
D gene: TRBD2
V gene: TRBV7-2
J gene: TRBJ2-7

CDR3 protein: CASSYSRQGPSYEQYF
CDR3 DNA: TGTGCCAGCAGTTACTCCCGACAGGGGCCCTCCTACGAGCAGTACTTC
D gene: TRBD1
V gene: TRBV6-6
J gene: TRBJ2-7

CDR3 protein: CASSRDLTSPYTGELFF
CDR3 DNA: TGTGCCAGCAGCCGCGACCTGACTAGCCCCTACACCGGGGAGCTGTTTTTT
D gene: TRBD2
V gene: TRBV7-2
J gene: TRBJ2-2

CDR3 protein: CASSSPFRGNEQYF
CDR3 DNA: TGTGCCAGCAGCTCCCCTTTTAGGGGGAACGAGCAGTACTTC
D gene: NA
V gene: TRBV7-9
J gene: TRBJ2-7

CDR3 protein: CASSEAGGVTEAFF
CDR3 DNA: TGCGCCAGCAGTGAAGCAGGGGGTGTCACTGAAGCTTTCTTT
D gene: TRBD1
V gene: TRBV10-2
J gene: TRBJ1-1

CDR3 protein: CASGLGSGSHNEQFF
CDR3 DNA: TGTGCTAGTGGTTTGGGTAGTGGGAGTCACAATGAGCAGTTCTTC
D gene: NA
V gene: TRBV12-5
J gene: TRBJ2-1

CDR3 protein: CASSPVEEEKLFF
CDR3 DNA: TGTGCCAGCAGTCCCGTTGAAGAGGAAAAACTGTTTTTT
D gene: NA
V gene: TRBV28
J gene: TRBJ1-4

CDR3 protein: CASSETGNGSNEQFF
CDR3 DNA: TGTGCCAGCAGCGAAACAGGGAATGGAAGCAATGAGCAGTTCTTC
D gene: NA
V gene: TRBV5-6
J gene: TRBJ2-1

CDR3 protein: CASSSPPGNTEAFF
CDR3 DNA: TGTGCCAGCAGTTCCCCCCCGGGAAACACTGAAGCTTTCTTT
D gene: NA
V gene: TRBV28
J gene: TRBJ1-1

CDR3 protein: CASSVDGPGANYGYTF
CDR3 DNA: TGTGCCAGCAGCGTAGACGGCCCTGGGGCAAACTATGGCTACACCTTC
D gene: NA
V gene: TRBV9
J gene: TRBJ1-2

CDR3 protein: CASSPRLGTDTQYF
CDR3 DNA: TGCGCCAGCAGCCCAAGACTAGGAACAGATACGCAGTATTTT
D gene: NA
V gene: TRBV4-3
J gene: TRBJ2-3

CDR3 protein: CASSLLADTQETQYF
CDR3 DNA: TGTGCCAGCAGCCTACTAGCGGATACGCAAGAGACCCAGTACTTC
D gene: TRBD2
V gene: TRBV5-6
J gene: TRBJ2-5

CDR3 protein: CASSLTGYVWGQGNTGELFF
CDR3 DNA: TGTGCCAGCAGCTTAACGGGTTACGTTTGGGGGCAGGGGAACACCGGGGAGCTGTTTTTT
D gene: NA
V gene: TRBV7-3
J gene: TRBJ2-2

CDR3 protein: CASSGSLTSVDYNEQFF
CDR3 DNA: TGTGCCAGCAGTGGGAGCTTGACTAGCGTAGACTACAATGAGCAGTTCTTC
D gene: TRBD2
V gene: TRBV6-1
J gene: TRBJ2-1

CDR3 protein: CASSSKWRDRVGYEQFF
CDR3 DNA: TGTGCCAGCAGTTCGAAGTGGAGGGACAGGGTAGGTTATGAGCAGTTCTTC
D gene: TRBD1
V gene: TRBV28
J gene: TRBJ2-1